Listed below are T cell receptor beta chains from one sample, sequenced in a study. Assay: immunoSEQ multiplex PCR; the TCRdb copy retains only in-frame clones and omits some. The repertoire has around 50,000 clones, approximately 93% of them found once; the top ten carry roughly a tenth. Sample: PBMCs. These receptors were obtained from a man aged 35-49 years with rheumatoid arthritis. Each CDR3 is given with its conserved first and last residue. The D gene is left open where the match is weak. The listing skips clone size in some rows; elsewhere it reads once, few, many or a size class.

j_call clone_size d_call v_call cdr3_nt cdr3_aa
TRBJ1-2 NA TRBD1 TRBV12-5 TGTGCTAGTGGTTTCGACAGGGGACACTATGGCTACACCTTC CASGFDRGHYGYTF
TRBJ1-1 NA NA TRBV20-1 TGCAGTGCTAGTGGGGGGGCCCCTGAAGCTTTCTTT CSASGGAPEAFF
TRBJ2-7 NA TRBD2 TRBV29-1 TGCAGCGTGATTAGCGGGGGCGGAAACGAGCAGTACTTC CSVISGGGNEQYF
TRBJ2-6 NA TRBD1 TRBV11-2 TGTGCCAGCAGCCCAAGGGTGGGACAGGGACTATCTGGGGCCAACGTCCTGACTTTC CASSPRVGQGLSGANVLTF
TRBJ1-5 NA NA TRBV19 TGTGCCAGTGGGGAGAATCAGCCCCAGCATTTT CASGENQPQHF
TRBJ2-7 NA TRBD2 TRBV9 TGTGCCAGCAGCCTCGGGACTAGCGGGATCTACGAGCAGTACTTC CASSLGTSGIYEQYF
TRBJ2-2 NA NA TRBV27 TGTGCCAGCAGTTTATCGGGGTACACCGGGGAGCTGTTTTTT CASSLSGYTGELFF
TRBJ2-3 NA TRBD2 TRBV14 TGTGCCAGCAGCTACTTAGCGGGACCAACCGATACGCAGTATTTT CASSYLAGPTDTQYF
TRBJ2-7 NA NA TRBV19 TGTGCCAGTAGTATGGGGGTCGGTTGGCCTACCTACGAGCAGTACTTC CASSMGVGWPTYEQYF
TRBJ1-1 NA NA TRBV4-1 TGCGCCAACAGCCAAGATTCAGGATTTTGGACTGAAGCTTTCTTT CANSQDSGFWTEAFF
TRBJ2-7 once NA TRBV5-6 TGTGCCAGCAGCTTAGGGACGGTCCCCTACGAGCAGTACTTC CASSLGTVPYEQYF
TRBJ1-3 NA NA TRBV18 TGTGCCAGCTCACCAACACGGAGCTCTGGAAACACCATATATTTT CASSPTRSSGNTIYF
TRBJ1-3 NA NA TRBV7-9 TGTGCCAGCCGATCCGACTCCCACTCTGGAAACACCATATATTTT CASRSDSHSGNTIYF
TRBJ1-1 NA NA TRBV3-1/TRBV3-2 TGTGCCAGCAGCCAAGGAATGGATGACGGCACTGAAGCTTTCTTT CASSQGMDDGTEAFF
TRBJ2-1 NA TRBD2 TRBV27 TGTGCCAGCAGTTTACGACTAGCGGGAGGCTTTCTCTACAATGAGCAGTTCTTC CASSLRLAGGFLYNEQFF
TRBJ1-2 NA NA TRBV7-2 TGTGCCAGCAGCTTAGATAAGGGGGTCTATGGCTACACCTTC CASSLDKGVYGYTF
TRBJ2-2 NA NA TRBV6-2/TRBV6-3 TGTGCCAGCAGTTACTCAATAGGGGAGCTGTTTTTT CASSYSIGELFF